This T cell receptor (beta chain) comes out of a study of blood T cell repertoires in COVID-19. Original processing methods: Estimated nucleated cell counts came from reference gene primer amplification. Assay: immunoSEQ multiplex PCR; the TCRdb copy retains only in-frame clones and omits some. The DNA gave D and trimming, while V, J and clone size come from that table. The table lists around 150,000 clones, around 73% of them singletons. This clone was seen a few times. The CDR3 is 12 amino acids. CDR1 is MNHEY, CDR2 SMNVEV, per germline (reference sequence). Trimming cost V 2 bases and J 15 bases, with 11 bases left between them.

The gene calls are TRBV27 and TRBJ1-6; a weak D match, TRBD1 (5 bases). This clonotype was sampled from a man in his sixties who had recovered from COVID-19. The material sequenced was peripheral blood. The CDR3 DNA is TGTGCCAGCAGTTTACGGGGGTATGGCCTCCACTTT. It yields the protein CASSLRGYGLHF.